These T cell receptor beta chains were read from a single sample in a study of blood T cells in healthy people across ages. TCRdb processed the 5' RACE reads anew with MiXCR; each CDR3 protein has one entry. The repertoire holds some 1.5 million distinct CDR3 sequences, with about 28% as singletons. The specimen was blood. The receptors were sampled from a woman younger than 45 in good health. The CDR3 runs from the conserved cysteine through the conserved F or W. The order of the fields is clone size, D gene, V gene, CDR3 length, J gene, CDR3 DNA, CDR3 protein. D genes are given only for firm matches. Not all rows give a size; the values are once, few, many and, for expanded clones, a class.

-	TRBD2	TRBV7-3	16	TRBJ2-3	TGTGCCAGCAGCTTAATGGCGGGGGGAGCGAAAGATACGCAGTATTTT	CASSLMAGGAKDTQYF
-	TRBD2	TRBV20-1	14	TRBJ2-3	TGCAGTGCCCTACTAGCGGGGGTCACAGATACGCAGTATTTT	CSALLAGVTDTQYF
few	-	TRBV9	15	TRBJ2-1	TGTGCCAGCAGCGTAGGCTTAGCGGCCTACAATGAGCAGTTCTTC	CASSVGLAAYNEQFF
few	TRBD1	TRBV5-1	15	TRBJ1-4	TGCGCCAGCAGCTTGACAGGGGCGACTAATGAAAAACGGTTTTTT	CASSLTGATNEKRFF
-	-	TRBV28	14	TRBJ2-2	TGTGCCAGCTTTAAAGGGGGTTATGGAGGGGAGCTGTTTTTT	CASFKGGYGGELFF
many	TRBD1	TRBV7-9	14	TRBJ2-7	TGTGCCAGCAGCCCCCAGGGACAGTTGGGCGAGCAGTACTTC	CASSPQGQLGEQYF
few	TRBD1	TRBV4-2	17	TRBJ2-3	TGTACCAGCAGCCAAGGGGGGACAGGGGATGGAACAGATACGCAGTATTTT	CTSSQGGTGDGTDTQYF
-	-	TRBV6-5	13	TRBJ1-1	TGTGCCAGCAGATCACCAGGGTTGAGTGAAGCTTTCTTT	CASRSPGLSEAFF
-	-	TRBV20-1	15	TRBJ2-7	TGCAGTGCTAGATCTCAGGTGGGAAGCAGCGACGAGCAGTACTTC	CSARSQVGSSDEQYF
-	-	TRBV11-2	14	TRBJ1-1	TGTGCCAGCAGCACGCTAAACCTAAACACTGAAGCTTTCTTT	CASSTLNLNTEAFF
few	TRBD2	TRBV20-1	16	TRBJ2-7	TGCAGTGCTAGAGATCTAACCGGGACTAGGACCTACGAGCAGTACTTC	CSARDLTGTRTYEQYF
-	-	TRBV18	16	TRBJ2-4	TGTGCCAGCTCACCCCCGCAGGGACTAGCCAAAAACATTCAGTACTTC	CASSPPQGLAKNIQYF
-	-	TRBV11-2	16	TRBJ2-1	TGTGCCAGCAGCCCGACCGGGACAACGGCTGACAATGAGCAGTTCTTC	CASSPTGTTADNEQFF
-	-	TRBV2	15	TRBJ2-7	TGTGCCAGCAGTGAAGCAGGGGGAATAAGCTACGAGCAGTACTTC	CASSEAGGISYEQYF
-	-	TRBV29-1	16	TRBJ2-3	TGCAGCGTTGATGAACAGGATACTCGCCGCACAGATACGCAGTATTTT	CSVDEQDTRRTDTQYF
-	-	TRBV4-1	17	TRBJ2-5	TGCGCCAGCAGCCAAGATTCCGGTAGAGGGGGGCAAGAGACCCAGTACTTC	CASSQDSGRGGQETQYF
-	TRBD1	TRBV20-1	14	TRBJ1-1	TGCAGTGCTGGGACAGGGGGCTTCGTTAGTGAAGCTTTCTTT	CSAGTGGFVSEAFF
-	-	TRBV4-3	15	TRBJ2-2	TGCGCCAGCAGCCAAAAGGAACGCGGATCCGGGGAGCTGTTTTTT	CASSQKERGSGELFF
few	TRBD2	TRBV7-2	16	TRBJ2-2	TGTGCCAGCAGCATAAGACTAGCGGGGTCGGGGGGGGAGCTGTTTTTT	CASSIRLAGSGGELFF
-	TRBD1	TRBV12-3/TRBV12-4	14	TRBJ1-5	TGTGCCAGCAGCCCCGACAGGGCCCAGCAGCCCCAGCATTTT	CASSPDRAQQPQHF
many	TRBD1	TRBV7-9	12	TRBJ2-4	TGTGCCAGCCGGGGACAGAAGGACATTCAGTACTTC	CASRGQKDIQYF
-	-	TRBV12-3/TRBV12-4	13	TRBJ1-1	TGTGCCAGCAGTTTAATGATGGGCACTGAAGCTTTCTTT	CASSLMMGTEAFF
few	-	TRBV7-3	14	TRBJ1-1	TGTGCCAGCAGCTTAAATCCAGCGAACACTGAAGCTTTCTTT	CASSLNPANTEAFF
once	TRBD1	TRBV5-1	14	TRBJ2-7	TGCGCCAGCAGCACTCCGGGACAGGCATACGATCAGTACTTC	CASSTPGQAYDQYF
few	TRBD2	TRBV7-2	17	TRBJ2-1	TGTGCCAGCAGCTTATCGCTAGCGGGAGGTCGATGGGATGAGCAGTTCTTC	CASSLSLAGGRWDEQFF